The next 5 T cell receptor beta chains were all read from a single sample in a study of response to subunit inactivated influenza vaccine (dated by TCRdb to the late 2010s). The library came from RT-PCR. TCRdb records Illumina HiSeq 2500 as the sequencer. The public reads were reprocessed in TCRdb via fastp at Q25 and MiXCR, keeping in-frame beta chains. Each record represents a unique CDR3 protein, reported with the most common genes and DNA among its rows. The sample has 500,000 to 600,000 distinct CDR3 sequences on record, about 8% of them singletons. The ten top clones hold 13% of the sample. The sample consisted of PBMCs from blood, taken about 23 months after vaccination. These receptors were collected from a man aged 45 to 70 who received an inactivated influenza vaccine. Donor details come from another sample of the same person, matched by shared clones.

In its sample, this clonotype was seen a few times. The chain has TRBV29-1 and TRBJ2-7; D possibly corresponds to TRBD2 (5 bases). Germline loops: CDR1 SQVTM, CDR2 ANQGSEA. The CDR3 totals 13 residues. The ends were cut back, 2 bases at V and 9 bases at J, with 17 bases in the middle. In DNA, the CDR3 is TGCAGCGTTGAATTCAGTTCCAGCGGTCCGCAGTACTTC. Its protein product is CSVEFSSSGPQYF.

The chain joins TRBV4-3 to TRBJ1-1; the D is unclear. The CDR3 runs to 15 residues. Trimming stripped 2 bases from V and 1 base from J, with 11 bases between. Germline lookup yields CDR1 LGHNA and CDR2 YSLEER. The DNA for the CDR3 is TGCGCCAGCAGCCAACTATGGTCAGGGAACACTGAAGCTTTCTTT. It specifies CASSQLWSGNTEAFF.

This clonotype was counted many times. The chain couples TRBV15 to TRBJ1-6; D is unclear. The CDR3 runs 15 residues. V was shortened by 3 bases and J by 7 bases, with 13 bases between the two germline ends. The germline V gene has CDR1 LNHNV and CDR2 YYDKDF (reference sequence). CDR3 protein: CATSRKYAKNSPLHF. CDR3 sequence (DNA): TGTGCCACCAGCAGGAAGTACGCTAAGAATTCACCCCTCCACTTT.

A few counts support this clonotype. The V and J genes are TRBV6-2 or TRBV6-3 and TRBJ2-5; no reliable D call. The CDR3 is made up of 12 amino acids. Germline-derived CDR1 and CDR2 are MNHEY and SVGEGT. V shed 4 bases and J shed 6 bases, with 9 bases lying between them. CDR3 nucleotides: TGTGCCAGCAGTTCGGGTTGGCAGACCCAGTACTTC. It codes for CASSSGWQTQYF.

This clonotype was recorded many times. The J gene is TRBJ1-3, the V gene TRBV5-6; D might be TRBD1 (6 bases). Trimming shortened V by 4 bases and J by 0 bases, and 14 bases separated the two germline ends. From germline, CDR1 is SGHDT and CDR2 YYEEEE. The CDR3 runs to 16 residues. This CDR3 is CASSRLDRSSGNTIYF. The CDR3 bases are TGTGCCAGCAGCCGGCTGGACAGAAGCTCTGGAAACACCATATATTTT.